The T cell receptor beta chain under discussion was sequenced for a study of cytotoxic CD8 clonotypes in ibrutinib-treated CLL. Using immunoSEQ multiplex PCR, the repertoire was profiled, and TCRdb retains in-frame clones only, with some absent. The repertoire includes roughly 63,000 clones, less than 60% of them detected once, and roughly 14% sits in the top ten. With 5 bases clipped from V and 6 bases from J, the junction kept 5 bases outside the gene matches. In germline, CDR1 is MNHEY, CDR2 SVGAGI. The CDR3 loop spans 13 amino acids. The sequence was obtained from a human donor with chronic lymphocytic leukemia. V is TRBV6-5 and J is TRBJ2-3; 7 bases fit TRBD1. The material sequenced was PBMCs, taken after 12 months of ibrutinib treatment. The CDR3 nucleotides are TGTGCCAGCAGTGAAGGACAGGCGGATACGCAGTATTTT. Translated, it gives CASSEGQADTQYF.